This T cell receptor (beta chain) is drawn from a study of blood T cell repertoires in COVID-19. Study overall: Collection of acute and convalescent COVID-19 samples took place in the United States, Italy and Spain.

This clone was found many times. This CDR3 contains 14 residues. CDR1 and CDR2 from the germline V gene are SGHTA and FQGNSA. The ends were cut back, 1 base at V and 0 bases at J, with 6 bases in the middle. Clones were read by immunoSEQ multiplex PCR, and TCRdb kept only the in-frame ones, dropping some. This table has about 270,000 clones, about 89% appearing once. The sample comprised peripheral blood. The receptor comes from a man aged 35 to 55 who had recovered from COVID-19. The chain recombines TRBV7-2 with TRBJ1-2; tentatively, D is TRBD1 (5 bases). The CDR3 sequence: CASSLGQTNYGYTF. In nucleotides, the CDR3 is TGTGCCAGCAGCTTAGGACAGACTAACTATGGCTACACCTTC.